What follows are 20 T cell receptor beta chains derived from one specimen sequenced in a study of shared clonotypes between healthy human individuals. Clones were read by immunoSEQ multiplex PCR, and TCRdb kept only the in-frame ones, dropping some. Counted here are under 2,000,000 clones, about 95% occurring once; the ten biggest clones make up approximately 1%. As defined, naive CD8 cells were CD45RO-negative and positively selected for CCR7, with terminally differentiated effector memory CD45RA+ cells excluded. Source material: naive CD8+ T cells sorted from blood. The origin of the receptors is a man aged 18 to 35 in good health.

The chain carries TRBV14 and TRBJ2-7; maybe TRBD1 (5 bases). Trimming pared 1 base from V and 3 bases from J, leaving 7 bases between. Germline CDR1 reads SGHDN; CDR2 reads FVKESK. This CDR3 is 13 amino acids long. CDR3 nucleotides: TGTGCCAGCAGCCAAGGACAGCGCTACGAGCAGTACTTC. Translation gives CASSQGQRYEQYF.

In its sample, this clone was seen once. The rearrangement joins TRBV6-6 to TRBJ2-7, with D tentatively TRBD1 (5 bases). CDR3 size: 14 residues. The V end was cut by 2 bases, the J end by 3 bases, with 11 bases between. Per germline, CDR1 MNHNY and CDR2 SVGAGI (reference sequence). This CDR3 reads CASSYGAGIYEQYF. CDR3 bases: TGTGCCAGCAGTTACGGGGCAGGGATCTACGAGCAGTACTTC.

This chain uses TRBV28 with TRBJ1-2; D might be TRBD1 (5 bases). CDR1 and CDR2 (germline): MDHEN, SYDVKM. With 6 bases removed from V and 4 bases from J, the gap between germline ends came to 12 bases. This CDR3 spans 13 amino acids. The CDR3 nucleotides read TGTGCCAGCAGCCGTCGGGGCTTCTATGGCTACACCTTC. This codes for CASSRRGFYGYTF.

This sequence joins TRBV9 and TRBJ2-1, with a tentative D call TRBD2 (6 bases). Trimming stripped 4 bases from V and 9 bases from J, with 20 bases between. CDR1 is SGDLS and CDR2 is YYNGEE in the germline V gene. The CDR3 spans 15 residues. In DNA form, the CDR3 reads TGTGCCAGCAGCTCCGGACTACCCGTTGCGGGTGAGCAGTTCTTC. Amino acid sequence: CASSSGLPVAGEQFF.

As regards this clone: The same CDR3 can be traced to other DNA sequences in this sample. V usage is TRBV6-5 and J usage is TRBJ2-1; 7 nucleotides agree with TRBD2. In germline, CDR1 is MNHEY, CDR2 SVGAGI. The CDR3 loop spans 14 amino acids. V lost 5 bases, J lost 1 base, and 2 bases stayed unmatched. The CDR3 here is CASSGSGSYNEQFF. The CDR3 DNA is TGTGCCAGCAGTGGTAGCGGGTCCTACAATGAGCAGTTCTTC.

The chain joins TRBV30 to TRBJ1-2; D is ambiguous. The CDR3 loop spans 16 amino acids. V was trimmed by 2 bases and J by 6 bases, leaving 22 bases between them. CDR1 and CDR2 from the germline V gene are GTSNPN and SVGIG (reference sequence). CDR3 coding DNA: TGTGCCTGGAGTCCACTTCCGGGCCTTAGGGAGGATGGCTACACCTTC. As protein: CAWSPLPGLREDGYTF.

CDR3 protein: CASSLLWGNTDTQYF. In DNA, the CDR3 is TGTGCCAGCAGCTTGTTATGGGGGAACACAGATACGCAGTATTTT. V and J are TRBV5-6 and TRBJ2-3; D possibly uses TRBD1 or TRBD2 (5 bases each). The V and J ends lost 1 base and 2 bases respectively, with 11 bases between them. This CDR3 comprises 15 residues. Germline values: CDR1 SGHDT, CDR2 YYEEEE.

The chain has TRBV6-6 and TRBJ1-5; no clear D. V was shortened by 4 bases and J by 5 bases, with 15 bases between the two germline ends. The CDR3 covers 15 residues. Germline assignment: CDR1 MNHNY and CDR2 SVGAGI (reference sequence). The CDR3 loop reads CASSSVDHRDQPQHF. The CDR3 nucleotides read TGTGCCAGCAGTTCCGTGGATCATAGGGATCAGCCCCAGCATTTT.

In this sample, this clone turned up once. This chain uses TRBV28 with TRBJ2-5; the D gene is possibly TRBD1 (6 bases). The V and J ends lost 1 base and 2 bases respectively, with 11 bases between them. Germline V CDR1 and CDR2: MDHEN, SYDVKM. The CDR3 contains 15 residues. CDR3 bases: TGTGCCAGCAGTTTATCCGGGACAATTCAAGAGACCCAGTACTTC. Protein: CASSLSGTIQETQYF.

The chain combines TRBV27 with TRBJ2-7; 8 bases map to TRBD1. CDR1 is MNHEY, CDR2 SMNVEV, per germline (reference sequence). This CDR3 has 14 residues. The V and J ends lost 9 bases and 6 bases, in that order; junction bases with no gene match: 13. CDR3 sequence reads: CASGQGASGREQYF. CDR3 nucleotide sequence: TGTGCCAGTGGCCAGGGGGCCTCCGGACGCGAGCAGTACTTC.

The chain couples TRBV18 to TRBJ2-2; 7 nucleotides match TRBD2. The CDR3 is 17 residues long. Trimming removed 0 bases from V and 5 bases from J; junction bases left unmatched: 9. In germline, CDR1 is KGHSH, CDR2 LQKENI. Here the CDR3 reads CASSPPDRRGVTGELFF. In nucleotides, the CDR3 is TGTGCCAGCTCACCACCGGATCGTCGGGGGGTTACCGGGGAGCTGTTTTTT.

Written as DNA, the CDR3 is TGTGCCAGCACCCTAGTGGGCGGGGAGCTGTTTTTT. This codes for CASTLVGGELFF. The chain couples TRBV5-6 to TRBJ2-2; D remains unclear. Trimming removed 6 bases from V and 7 bases from J, with 10 bases in between. The CDR3 contains 12 residues. Germline-derived CDR1 and CDR2 are SGHDT and YYEEEE.

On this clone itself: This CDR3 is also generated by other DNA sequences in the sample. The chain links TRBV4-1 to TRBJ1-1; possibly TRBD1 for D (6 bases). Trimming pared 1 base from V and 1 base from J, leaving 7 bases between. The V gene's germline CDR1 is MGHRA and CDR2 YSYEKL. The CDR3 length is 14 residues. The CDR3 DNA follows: TGCGCCAGCAGCCAAGGGGGGGCGAACACTGAAGCTTTCTTT. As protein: CASSQGGANTEAFF.

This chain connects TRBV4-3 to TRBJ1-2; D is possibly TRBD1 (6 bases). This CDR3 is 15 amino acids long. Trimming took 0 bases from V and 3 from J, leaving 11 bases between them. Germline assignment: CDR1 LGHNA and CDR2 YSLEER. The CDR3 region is CASSQDRGIDYGYTF. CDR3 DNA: TGCGCCAGCAGCCAAGACAGGGGTATTGACTATGGCTACACCTTC.

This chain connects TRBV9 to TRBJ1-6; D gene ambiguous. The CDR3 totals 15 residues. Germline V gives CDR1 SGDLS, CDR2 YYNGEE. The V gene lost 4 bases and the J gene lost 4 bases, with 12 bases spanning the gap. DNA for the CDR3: TGTGCCAGCAGCCCGGATGAGGGATATAATTCACCCCTCCACTTT. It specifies CASSPDEGYNSPLHF.

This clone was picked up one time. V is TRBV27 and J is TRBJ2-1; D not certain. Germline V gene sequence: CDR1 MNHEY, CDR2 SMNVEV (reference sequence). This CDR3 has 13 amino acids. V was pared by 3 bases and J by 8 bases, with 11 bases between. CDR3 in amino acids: CASSFQGDHEQFF. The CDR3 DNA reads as TGTGCCAGCAGTTTTCAAGGTGATCATGAGCAGTTCTTC.

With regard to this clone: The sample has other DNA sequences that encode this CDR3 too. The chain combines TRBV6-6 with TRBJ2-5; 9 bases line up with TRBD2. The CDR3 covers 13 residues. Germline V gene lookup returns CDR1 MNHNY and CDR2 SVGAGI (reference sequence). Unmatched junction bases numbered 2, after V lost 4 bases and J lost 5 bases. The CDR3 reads CASSLAGVETQYF. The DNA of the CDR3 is TGTGCCAGCAGTTTAGCGGGGGTGGAGACCCAGTACTTC.

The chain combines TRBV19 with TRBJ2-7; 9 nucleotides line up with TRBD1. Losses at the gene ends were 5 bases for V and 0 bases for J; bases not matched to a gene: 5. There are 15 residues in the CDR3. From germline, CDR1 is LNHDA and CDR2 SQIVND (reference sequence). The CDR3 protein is CASSWGQGSSYEQYF. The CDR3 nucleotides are TGTGCCAGTAGTTGGGGACAGGGCAGCTCCTACGAGCAGTACTTC.

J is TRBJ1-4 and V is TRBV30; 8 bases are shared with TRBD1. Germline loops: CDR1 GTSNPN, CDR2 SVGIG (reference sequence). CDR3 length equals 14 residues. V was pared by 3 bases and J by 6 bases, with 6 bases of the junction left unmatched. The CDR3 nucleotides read TGTGCCTGGAGCACACAGGGGGGTTATGAAAAACTGTTTTTT. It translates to CAWSTQGGYEKLFF.

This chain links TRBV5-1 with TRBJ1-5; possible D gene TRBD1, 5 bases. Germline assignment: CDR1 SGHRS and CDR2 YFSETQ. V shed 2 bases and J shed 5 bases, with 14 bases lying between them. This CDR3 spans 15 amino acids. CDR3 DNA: TGCGCCAGCAGCTTTGGTGTCGGAGGGGATCAGCCCCAGCATTTT. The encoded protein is CASSFGVGGDQPQHF.